This TCR beta chain was sequenced for a study of shared clonotypes between healthy human individuals (dated by TCRdb to 2020 to 2021). The study in broad terms: The cohort included a few men and a couple of women between 18 and 49 years of age. Blood TCR repertoires of five healthy adults were deeply sequenced to estimate repertoire size and the extent of clonotype sharing between individuals. Per donor, leukapheresis produced somewhere between about 0.85 and 9.5 billion PBMCs. To increase sequencing depth and limit assay-specific biases, different laboratories used diverse techniques to prepare libraries and sequence TCR repertoires. Summary of the overall study and its limitations: The small number of donors limited the genetic and exposure-history diversity represented. Pairwise subsampling led to the expectation that sequencing depth would affect the degree of clonotype sharing among donors. Sampling was restricted to blood, and TCR repertoires in tissues likely differ from the TCR repertoires found in blood.

The donors were healthy, HIV-negative adults who had no recently reported acute infections or vaccinations. Only Caucasian adults living in Nashville, Tennessee, USA were represented among the donors. For unsorted samples, some 100 million PBMCs were counted, and genomic DNA was extracted using the QIAamp DNA Blood Mini kit. Blood was collected by leukapheresis, and PBMCs were isolated by Ficoll-Histopaque density gradient centrifugation and then cryopreserved in liquid nitrogen vapor phase. Using the deep immunoSEQ assay, TCR CDR3 regions were amplified from genomic DNA by multiplex PCR. Genomic DNA extracted from each cell subset was distributed evenly over all wells of several immunoSEQ 96-well plates, and each plate served as one replicate. For unsorted PBMC, roughly 0.3 ug of genomic DNA, equivalent to around 30,000 T cell genomes, went into each replicate PCR. Genomic DNA from unsorted PBMC was sequenced over ten immunoSEQ deep assay plates. Purified libraries were measured with a Qubit 3.0 fluorometer, size-checked on a Bioanalyzer 2100, and measured again with the KAPA Library Quantification kit. Each immunoSEQ 96-well plate was sequenced on its own single-read 150-cycle Illumina NextSeq 550 flow cell. In the authors' own workflow: Because the immunoSEQ output held only junctional sequences and lacked quality scores, the filtering could not match the filtering applied to full-length reads. To assign V/J genes and CDR3, sequences were annotated against IMGT germline references using PyIR, a Python wrapper for IgBLAST v1.9. Reads were removed for weak V/J assignments (E-value above 1e-6), missing CDR3, stop codons, out-of-frame junctions, or ambiguous translated residues. A V3J clonotype was defined by an identical inferred V gene, J gene, and CDR3 amino acid sequence. The percentage overlap between two repertoires was calculated by dividing the number of shared unique clonotypes by the size of the smaller repertoire. Repertoire richness was assessed with RTK rarefaction, the Chao1 estimator, and Recon v2.1 estimates of unobserved clonotypes. Here the immuneACCESS table is served through TCRdb, limited to in-frame sequences with V and J called. Missing clones are a known gap in these copies; in checked studies unresolved V genes cover under half, and the rest lacks a known reason. D and trimming were read from the DNA, whereas the V and J calls and clone size are those reported in that table. Across this sample there are about 490,000 clones, with less than 80% seen only once. The ten largest clones represent over 10% of the sample.

Based on the germline V gene (reference sequence), the CDR1 and CDR2 sequences are SEHNR and FQNEAQ. V is cut back by 1 base and J by 5 bases, with 7 bases in the junction unmatched. From its cysteine to its phenylalanine, the CDR3 spans 16 amino acids. Only CDR3 DNA remains: 48 bases, in frame from the first base. About this clone itself: There is no known antigen for this receptor. Nothing much larger sits one base from this clone, and base qualities are not available.

The chain links TRBV7-9 with TRBJ2-5, and TRBD2 matches 10 of the central bases. The sample comprised PBMCs. The source of this sequence is a woman aged 40 to 50 in good health. Some clones in this sample may be carry-over from other donors' samples. The sequence in DNA is TGTGCCAGCAGCTTAGAGGGAGCGGGAGGGGCGGAGACCCAGTACTTC. It codes for CASSLEGAGGAETQYF. With the rest looked up from the reference TRBV7-9 and TRBJ2-5 genes rather than sequenced, the full variable domain is DTGVSQNPRHKITKRGQNVTFRCDPISEHNRLYWYRQTLGQGPEFLTYFQNEAQLEKSRLLSDRFSAERPKGSFSTLEIQRTEQGDSAMYLCASSLEGAGGAETQYFGPGTRLLVL.